This T cell receptor (beta chain) was captured in a study of beta chain features in type 1 diabetes. Across the study: Examination of sorted cells across all samples involved approximately 100,000,000 cells. General study results and limits: TCRB CDR3 length was moderately but significantly reduced in all four CD4+ subsets of Type 1 diabetes patients. Naive, central memory and Treg TCRB repertoires seemed to resemble each other more closely in patients than they did in healthy donors.

This CDR3 comprises 13 residues. Germline CDR1 and CDR2: SQVTM and ANQGSEA. Trimming took off 6 bases at V and 0 bases at J, with 8 bases between the two ends. Expressed TCRB transcripts got sequenced, as all isolated RNA was reverse transcribed. Some clones are missing from TCRdb's copy, which holds only in-frame ones; the method was immunoSEQ multiplex PCR. In the table there are about 230,000 clones, under 20% of which are singletons. With regard to this clone: Its specificity is unknown.

The gene calls are TRBV29-1 and TRBJ2-2, with D possibly being TRBD1 or TRBD2 (5 bases each). The sequencing input was naive CD4+ T cells from blood. This TCR derives from a man aged 30 to 39 with type 1 diabetes. CDR3 loop: CSVGAPNTGELFF. CDR3 DNA sequence: TGCAGCGTCGGGGCCCCGAACACCGGGGAGCTGTTTTTT.